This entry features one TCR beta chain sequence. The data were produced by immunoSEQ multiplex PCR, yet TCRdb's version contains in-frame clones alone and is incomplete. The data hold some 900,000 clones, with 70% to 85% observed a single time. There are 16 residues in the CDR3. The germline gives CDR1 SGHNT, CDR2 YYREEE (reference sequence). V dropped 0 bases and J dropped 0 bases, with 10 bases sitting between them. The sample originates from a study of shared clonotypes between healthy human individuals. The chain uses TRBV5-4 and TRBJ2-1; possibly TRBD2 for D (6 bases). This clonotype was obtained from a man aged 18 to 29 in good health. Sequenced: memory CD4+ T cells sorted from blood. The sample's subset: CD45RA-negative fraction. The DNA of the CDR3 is TGTGCCAGCAGCTTGGGTAGCGGACGCTCCTACAATGAGCAGTTCTTC. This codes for CASSLGSGRSYNEQFF.